This T cell receptor (beta chain) was retrieved from a study of CD8 T cells in Susac syndrome. Overall study context: Blood was drawn from Susac syndrome patients while they were therapy-naive, on corticosteroids, or on intravenous immunoglobulin alone.

About 0.5 to 1 ug RNA was reverse transcribed with random hexamers. The authors amplified TCR beta CDR3 across 54 Vbeta and 13 Jbeta using immunoSEQ multiplex PCR. TCRdb independently ran MiXCR on the immunoSEQ multiplex PCR reads; one entry per CDR3 protein. This table has about 200,000 distinct CDR3 sequences, roughly 90% appearing once. It was negative isolation that provided the CD8+ and CD4+ T cells, whereas TEMRA cells were enriched by FACS. Of note for this clonotype: Its cognate antigen is unknown.

The germline CDR1 and CDR2 sequences are SNHLY and FYNNEI. The CDR3 has 13 residues. V lost 7 bases and J 0 bases, leaving 7 bases between the germline ends. Overall study results and limits: The TCR sequencing and HLA analysis in the study involved a relatively small number of individuals, as the study acknowledged.

The V and J genes are TRBV2 and TRBJ2-1; unclear D gene. Material: CD4+ T cells from PBMCs. The receptor was isolated from a human donor with Susac syndrome. Here the CDR3 DNA reads TGTGCCAGCAAAATCCGCTCCTACAATGAGCAGTTCTTC. It specifies CASKIRSYNEQFF.